The clone carrying this T cell receptor beta chain was detected once. This sample was included in a study of blood T cell repertoires in COVID-19. About the study: The study drew acute and convalescent COVID-19 samples from the United States, Italy and Spain. T cells, B-cell-depleted T cells, or PBMCs provided the cDNA or gDNA that served as material.

CDR1 is SGHDT, CDR2 YYEEEE, per germline. CDR3 length: 16 residues. V shed 4 bases and J 3 bases; nucleotides not matched to a gene: 9. Study processing details: Estimation of nucleated cell counts was performed using reference gene primer amplification. Produced via immunoSEQ multiplex PCR; TCRdb's table is partial and in-frame only. V and J calls and clone size come straight from that table; D and trimming were deduced from the DNA. The repertoire holds about 120,000 clones, with roughly four fifths as singletons. The rearrangement links TRBV5-6 to TRBJ2-2; the match to TRBD2 covers 7 bases. Sequencing was performed on peripheral blood. The receptor's source is a man between 60 and 75 years old with acute or convalescent COVID-19. CDR3 nucleotide sequence: TGTGCCAGCAGCCCTATGAGGGGAGGGGACACCGGGGAGCTGTTTTTT. It encodes CASSPMRGGDTGELFF.